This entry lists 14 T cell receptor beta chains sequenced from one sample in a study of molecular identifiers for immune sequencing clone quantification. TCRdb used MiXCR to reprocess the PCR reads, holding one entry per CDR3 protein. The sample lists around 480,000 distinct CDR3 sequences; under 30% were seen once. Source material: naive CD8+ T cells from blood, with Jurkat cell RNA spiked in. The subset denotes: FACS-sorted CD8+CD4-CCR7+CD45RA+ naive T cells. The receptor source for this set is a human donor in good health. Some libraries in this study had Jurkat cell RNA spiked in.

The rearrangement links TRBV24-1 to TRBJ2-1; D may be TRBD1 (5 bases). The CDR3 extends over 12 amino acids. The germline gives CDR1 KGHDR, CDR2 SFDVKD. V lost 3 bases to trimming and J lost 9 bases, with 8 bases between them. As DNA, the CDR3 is TGTGCCACCAGTGATGGCAGGGTTGAGCAGTTCTTC. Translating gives CATSDGRVEQFF.

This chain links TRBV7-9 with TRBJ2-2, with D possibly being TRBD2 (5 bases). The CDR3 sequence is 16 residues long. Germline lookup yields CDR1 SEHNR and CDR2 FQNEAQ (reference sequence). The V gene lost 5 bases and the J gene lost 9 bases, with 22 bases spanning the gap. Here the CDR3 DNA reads TGTGCCAGCAGCAGCCCCGGGTCGGGGAAAACCTGGGAGCTGTTTTTT. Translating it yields CASSSPGSGKTWELFF.

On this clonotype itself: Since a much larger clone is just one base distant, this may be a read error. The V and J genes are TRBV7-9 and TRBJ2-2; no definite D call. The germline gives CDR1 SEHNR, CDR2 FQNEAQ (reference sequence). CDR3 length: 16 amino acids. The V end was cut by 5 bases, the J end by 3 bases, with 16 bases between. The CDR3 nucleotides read TGTGCCAGCAGCATCGACCCAGATTTTGACACCGGGGAGCTGTTTTTT. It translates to CASSIDPDFDTGELFF.

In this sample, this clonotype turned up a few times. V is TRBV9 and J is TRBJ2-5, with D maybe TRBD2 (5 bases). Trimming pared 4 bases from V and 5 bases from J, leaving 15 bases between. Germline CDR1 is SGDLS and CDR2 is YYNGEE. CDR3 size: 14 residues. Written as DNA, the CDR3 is TGTGCCAGCAGCTCTAGTCGGTTAGCGGAGACCCAGTACTTC. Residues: CASSSSRLAETQYF.

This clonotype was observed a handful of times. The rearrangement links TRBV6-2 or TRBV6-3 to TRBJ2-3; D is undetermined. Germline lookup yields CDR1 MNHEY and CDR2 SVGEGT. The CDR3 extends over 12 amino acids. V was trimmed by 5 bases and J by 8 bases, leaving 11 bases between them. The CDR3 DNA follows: TGTGCCAGCAGTGCCCAAGTTCGTACGCAGTATTTT. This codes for CASSAQVRTQYF.

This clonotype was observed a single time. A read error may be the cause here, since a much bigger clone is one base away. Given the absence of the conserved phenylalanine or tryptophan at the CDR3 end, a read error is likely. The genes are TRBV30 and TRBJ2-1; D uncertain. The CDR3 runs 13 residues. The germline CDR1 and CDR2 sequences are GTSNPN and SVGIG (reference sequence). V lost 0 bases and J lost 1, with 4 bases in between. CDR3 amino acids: CAWSVLSYNEQFL. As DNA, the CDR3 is TGTGCCTGGAGTGTACTATCCTACAATGAGCAGTTCCTC.

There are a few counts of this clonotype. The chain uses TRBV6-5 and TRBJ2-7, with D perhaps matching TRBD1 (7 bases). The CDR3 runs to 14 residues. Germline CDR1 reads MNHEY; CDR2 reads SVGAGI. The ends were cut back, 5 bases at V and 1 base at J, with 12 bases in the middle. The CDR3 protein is CASSGGGFSYEQYF. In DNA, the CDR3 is TGTGCCAGCAGTGGAGGGGGCTTTTCCTACGAGCAGTACTTC.

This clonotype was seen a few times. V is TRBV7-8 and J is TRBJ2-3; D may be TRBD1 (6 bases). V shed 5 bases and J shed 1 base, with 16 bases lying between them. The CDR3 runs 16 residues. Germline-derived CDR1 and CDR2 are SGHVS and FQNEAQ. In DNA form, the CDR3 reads TGTGCCAGCAGCCCCGAGAGGGGGTGGGGCACAGATACGCAGTATTTT. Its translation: CASSPERGWGTDTQYF. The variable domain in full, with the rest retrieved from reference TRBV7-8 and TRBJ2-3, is GAGVSQSPRYKVAKRGQDVALRCDPISGHVSLFWYQQALGQGPEFLTYFQNEAQLDKSGLPSDRFFAERPEGSVSTLKIQRTQQEDSAVYLCASSPERGWGTDTQYFGPGTRLTVL.

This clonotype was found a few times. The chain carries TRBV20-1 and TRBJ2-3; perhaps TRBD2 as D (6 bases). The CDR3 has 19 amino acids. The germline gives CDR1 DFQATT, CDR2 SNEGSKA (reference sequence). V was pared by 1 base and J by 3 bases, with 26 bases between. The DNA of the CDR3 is TGCAGTGCTAGAGGATGGGGTCTGGTTTACGGGAGAAGAACAGATACGCAGTATTTT. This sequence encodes CSARGWGLVYGRRTDTQYF.

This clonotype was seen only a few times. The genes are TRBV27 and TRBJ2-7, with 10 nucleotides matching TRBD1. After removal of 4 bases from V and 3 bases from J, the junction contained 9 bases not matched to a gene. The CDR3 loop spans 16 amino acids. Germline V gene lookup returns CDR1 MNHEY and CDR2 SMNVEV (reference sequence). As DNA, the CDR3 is TGTGCCAGCAGTTCCTACTCAGGGACAGGGGTCTACGAGCAGTACTTC. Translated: CASSSYSGTGVYEQYF.

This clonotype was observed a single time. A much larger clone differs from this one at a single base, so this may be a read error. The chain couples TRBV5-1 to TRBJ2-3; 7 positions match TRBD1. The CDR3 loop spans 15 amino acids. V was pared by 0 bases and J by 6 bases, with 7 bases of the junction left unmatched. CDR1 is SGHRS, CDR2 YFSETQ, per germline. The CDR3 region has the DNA TGCGCCAGCAGCTTGGGACAGGGTTCTTCGGATACGCAGTATTTT. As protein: CASSLGQGSSDTQYF.

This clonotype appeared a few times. CDR3 protein: CASRTMSGEAANIQYF. The CDR3 DNA is TGTGCCAGCAGAACCATGTCGGGGGAGGCAGCAAACATTCAGTACTTC. The chain employs TRBV2 and TRBJ2-4, with a possible D match to TRBD2 (6 bases). The V gene lost 6 bases and the J gene lost 6 bases, with 21 bases spanning the gap. Germline V lookup: CDR1 SNHLY, CDR2 FYNNEI. The CDR3 runs to 16 residues.

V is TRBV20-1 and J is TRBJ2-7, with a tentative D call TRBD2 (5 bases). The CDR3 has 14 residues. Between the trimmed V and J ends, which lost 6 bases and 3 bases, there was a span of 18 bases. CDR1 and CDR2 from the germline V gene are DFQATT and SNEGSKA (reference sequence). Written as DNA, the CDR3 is TGCAGTGCCCTCCCACCCATAGCGAGCTACGAGCAGTACTTC. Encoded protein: CSALPPIASYEQYF.

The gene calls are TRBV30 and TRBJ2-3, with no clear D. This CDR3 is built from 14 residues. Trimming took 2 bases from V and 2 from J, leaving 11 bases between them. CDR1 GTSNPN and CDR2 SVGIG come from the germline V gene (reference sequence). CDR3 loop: CAWSLGHNTDTQYF. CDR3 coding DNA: TGTGCCTGGAGTTTAGGGCATAACACAGATACGCAGTATTTT.